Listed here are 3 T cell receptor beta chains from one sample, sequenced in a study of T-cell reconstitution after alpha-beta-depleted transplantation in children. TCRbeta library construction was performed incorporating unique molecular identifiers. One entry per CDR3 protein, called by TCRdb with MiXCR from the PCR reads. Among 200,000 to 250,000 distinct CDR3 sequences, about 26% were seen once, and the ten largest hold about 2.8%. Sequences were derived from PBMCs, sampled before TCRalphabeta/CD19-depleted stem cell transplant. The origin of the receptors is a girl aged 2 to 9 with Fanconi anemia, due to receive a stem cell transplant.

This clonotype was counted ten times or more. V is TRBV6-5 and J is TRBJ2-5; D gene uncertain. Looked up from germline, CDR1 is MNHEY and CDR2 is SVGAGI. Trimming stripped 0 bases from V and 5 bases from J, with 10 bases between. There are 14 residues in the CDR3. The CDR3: CASSYSGPEETQYF. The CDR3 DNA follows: TGTGCCAGCAGTTACTCTGGTCCGGAGGAGACCCAGTACTTC.

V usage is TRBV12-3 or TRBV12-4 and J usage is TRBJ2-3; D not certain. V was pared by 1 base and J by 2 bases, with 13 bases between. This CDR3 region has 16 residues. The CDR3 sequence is CASSLEVRKVTDTQYF. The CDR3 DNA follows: TGTGCCAGCAGTTTAGAGGTACGCAAGGTCACAGATACGCAGTATTTT.

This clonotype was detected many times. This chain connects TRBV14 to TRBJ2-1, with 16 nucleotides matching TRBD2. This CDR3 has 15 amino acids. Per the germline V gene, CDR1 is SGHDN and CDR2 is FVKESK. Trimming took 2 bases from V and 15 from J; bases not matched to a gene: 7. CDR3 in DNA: TGTGCCAGCAGCCAATTACGGGGACTAGCGGGAGGGGTGTTCTTC. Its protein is CASSQLRGLAGGVFF.